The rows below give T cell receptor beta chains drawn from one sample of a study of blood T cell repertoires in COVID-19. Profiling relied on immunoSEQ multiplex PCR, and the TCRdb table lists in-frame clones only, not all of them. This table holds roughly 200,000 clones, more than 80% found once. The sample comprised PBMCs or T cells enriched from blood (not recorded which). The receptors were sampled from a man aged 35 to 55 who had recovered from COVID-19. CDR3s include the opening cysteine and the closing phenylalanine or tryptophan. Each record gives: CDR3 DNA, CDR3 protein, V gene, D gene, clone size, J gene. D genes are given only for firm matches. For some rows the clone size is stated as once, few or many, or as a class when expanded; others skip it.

cdr3_nt: TGTGCCAGCAGCTCCTACAGGGTCCGTAACTATGGCTACACCTTC
cdr3_aa: CASSSYRVRNYGYTF
v_call: TRBV11-2
d_call: NA
clone_size: NA
j_call: TRBJ1-2

cdr3_nt: TGTGCCAGCAGCGTAGCCACAAAATTAGGGGGAGCCGAGAACACCGGGGAGCTGTTTTTT
cdr3_aa: CASSVATKLGGAENTGELFF
v_call: TRBV9
d_call: NA
clone_size: NA
j_call: TRBJ2-2

cdr3_nt: TGTGCCAGCAGTCCCACAGGGGAAGTAGTAGCTTTCTTT
cdr3_aa: CASSPTGEVVAFF
v_call: TRBV12-3/TRBV12-4
d_call: TRBD1
clone_size: NA
j_call: TRBJ1-1

cdr3_nt: TGTGCCAGCAGTTACTCGATAGTATCTAACTATGGCTACACCTTC
cdr3_aa: CASSYSIVSNYGYTF
v_call: TRBV6-5
d_call: NA
clone_size: NA
j_call: TRBJ1-2

cdr3_nt: TGTGCCAGCAGCCCCACATCAGGGGCCAACGTCCTGACTTTC
cdr3_aa: CASSPTSGANVLTF
v_call: TRBV11-3
d_call: NA
clone_size: NA
j_call: TRBJ2-6

cdr3_nt: TGTGCCAGCAGCCAGCGAGTCTATAATTCACCCCTCCACTTT
cdr3_aa: CASSQRVYNSPLHF
v_call: TRBV14
d_call: NA
clone_size: once
j_call: TRBJ1-6

cdr3_nt: TGTGCCAGCACCCAGGGACAGGGAAATCAGCCCCAGCATTTT
cdr3_aa: CASTQGQGNQPQHF
v_call: TRBV6-5
d_call: TRBD1
clone_size: NA
j_call: TRBJ1-5

cdr3_nt: TGTGCCAGTAGTATAGCTTTTCTAGGCCCCTACGAGCAGTACTTC
cdr3_aa: CASSIAFLGPYEQYF
v_call: TRBV19
d_call: NA
clone_size: NA
j_call: TRBJ2-7

cdr3_nt: TGTGCCACCGCGACAGGGAATCAGCCCCAGCATTTT
cdr3_aa: CATATGNQPQHF
v_call: TRBV28
d_call: TRBD1
clone_size: once
j_call: TRBJ1-5

cdr3_nt: TGTGCCAGCAGCTCCACTAGCGGGAGCAGGACCGGGGAGCTGTTTTTT
cdr3_aa: CASSSTSGSRTGELFF
v_call: TRBV7-3
d_call: TRBD2
clone_size: NA
j_call: TRBJ2-2

cdr3_nt: TGTGCCAGCAGCTTGGGGACTAGCGGGTTTCCCAGTGAGCAGTTCTTC
cdr3_aa: CASSLGTSGFPSEQFF
v_call: TRBV5-8
d_call: TRBD2
clone_size: once
j_call: TRBJ2-1

cdr3_nt: TGTGCCAGCAGCGCGGGACAGCCCAATCAGCCCCAGCATTTT
cdr3_aa: CASSAGQPNQPQHF
v_call: TRBV5-8
d_call: TRBD1
clone_size: NA
j_call: TRBJ1-5

cdr3_nt: TGCGCCAGCAGCTTGGTCCAGGGAATGAACACTGAAGCTTTCTTT
cdr3_aa: CASSLVQGMNTEAFF
v_call: TRBV5-1
d_call: NA
clone_size: NA
j_call: TRBJ1-1

cdr3_nt: TGTGCCAGCAGCCCCGACTATAATCAGCCCCAGCATTTT
cdr3_aa: CASSPDYNQPQHF
v_call: TRBV7-6
d_call: NA
clone_size: NA
j_call: TRBJ1-5

cdr3_nt: TGTGCCAGCAGCGTTCGGGGGGAATTGAACACCGGGGAGCTGTTTTTT
cdr3_aa: CASSVRGELNTGELFF
v_call: TRBV9
d_call: TRBD2
clone_size: NA
j_call: TRBJ2-2

cdr3_nt: TGTGCCAGCAGTGTACAGGGGAAACGGAACGAGCAGTACTTC
cdr3_aa: CASSVQGKRNEQYF
v_call: TRBV28
d_call: TRBD1
clone_size: NA
j_call: TRBJ2-7

cdr3_nt: TGTGCCAGCAGGCGGGTTTCAACAACTAATGAAAAACTGTTTTTT
cdr3_aa: CASRRVSTTNEKLFF
v_call: TRBV6-5
d_call: NA
clone_size: NA
j_call: TRBJ1-4

cdr3_nt: TGTGCCAGCAGCGCCTGGGGGACACAGAGCTCCTACAATGAGCAGTTCTTC
cdr3_aa: CASSAWGTQSSYNEQFF
v_call: TRBV9
d_call: NA
clone_size: NA
j_call: TRBJ2-1

cdr3_nt: TGTGCCAGTAGTGCAGCGACAGGTCAGCCCCAGCATTTT
cdr3_aa: CASSAATGQPQHF
v_call: TRBV19
d_call: NA
clone_size: few
j_call: TRBJ1-5

cdr3_nt: TGTGCCAGTAGTATCGTTGCACTACCGGATAAACTCAATGAGCAGTTCTTC
cdr3_aa: CASSIVALPDKLNEQFF
v_call: TRBV19
d_call: NA
clone_size: NA
j_call: TRBJ2-1

cdr3_nt: TGTGCCAGCAGCTGGAGGGGTGACCCTACTGAAGCTTTCTTT
cdr3_aa: CASSWRGDPTEAFF
v_call: TRBV5-4
d_call: NA
clone_size: NA
j_call: TRBJ1-1

cdr3_nt: TGTGCCAGCAGCTTAGACGTTCAGGGGCGCATCACAGATACGCAGTATTTT
cdr3_aa: CASSLDVQGRITDTQYF
v_call: TRBV11-2
d_call: NA
clone_size: NA
j_call: TRBJ2-3

cdr3_nt: TGTGCCAGTAGTAGCGGGAGAGGGACCTACGAGCAGTACTTC
cdr3_aa: CASSSGRGTYEQYF
v_call: TRBV19
d_call: TRBD2
clone_size: NA
j_call: TRBJ2-7

cdr3_nt: TGTGCCAGCAGTCTACGCCGGGACAGGCCGCGCTCACCCCTCCACTTT
cdr3_aa: CASSLRRDRPRSPLHF
v_call: TRBV27
d_call: TRBD1
clone_size: NA
j_call: TRBJ1-6

cdr3_nt: TGTGCCAGCAGCTCTGGGACAGGGGGACGAGAGACCCAGTACTTC
cdr3_aa: CASSSGTGGRETQYF
v_call: TRBV27
d_call: TRBD1
clone_size: NA
j_call: TRBJ2-5

cdr3_nt: TGTGCCACCAGTGATTACCAGGGCCATGGCTACACCTTC
cdr3_aa: CATSDYQGHGYTF
v_call: TRBV24-1
d_call: NA
clone_size: NA
j_call: TRBJ1-2